This TCR beta chain derives from a study of human T cells and chemical hapten exposure. Indicated time point: pre-sensitization, week 0. As to treatment: therapeutic diphenylcyclopropenone sensitization with weekly scalp DPC. Germline CDR1 LGHNA, CDR2 YSLEER. V shed 0 bases and J 5 bases; nucleotides not matched to a gene: 11. This CDR3 spans 19 amino acids. This clonotype was picked up many times. TCRdb re-analysed the RACE reads in MiXCR, keeping a single row per CDR3 protein. Seen here are 300,000 to 400,000 distinct CDR3 sequences, 4.5% to 5.5% observed once, and the top ten hold 2% to 3%. This TCR came from a woman aged 50 to 65 with alopecia areata. Some clones in this sample may be carry-over from other donors' samples. V and J are TRBV4-3 and TRBJ2-3; 13 positions match TRBD2. Material: whole blood, obtained in connection with sensitization to the hapten diphenylcyclopropenone (DPC). The DNA for the CDR3 is TGCGCCAGCAGCCAAGATAGTCCCGGACTAGCGGGAGCAATAGATACGCAGTATTTT. Its translation: CASSQDSPGLAGAIDTQYF.